The rows below give T cell receptor beta chains drawn from one sample of a study of T cells in Graves' hyperthyroidism and ophthalmopathy. TCRdb independently ran MiXCR on the multiplex PCR reads; one entry per CDR3 protein. Altogether fewer than 650,000 distinct CDR3 sequences are present, around 15% being singletons, with the ten largest covering approximately 15%. Sequenced input: blood. The receptors here all came from a woman aged 40-49 years with Graves' hyperthyroidism. Each CDR3 is given with its conserved first and last residue. The D gene is left open where the match is weak. Expanded clones are given a class, and other clones once, few, many or no size at all.

clone_size: .; v_call: TRBV14; d_call: .; j_call: TRBJ2-2; cdr3_nt: TGTGCCAGCAGCCAAGTCACCGGGAGTTACACCGGGGAGCTGTTTTTT; cdr3_aa: CASSQVTGSYTGELFF
clone_size: many; v_call: TRBV20-1; d_call: TRBD1; j_call: TRBJ1-5; cdr3_nt: TGCAGTGCTACGGACAGGGGGCCTTCGGGTCAGCCCCAGCATTTT; cdr3_aa: CSATDRGPSGQPQHF
clone_size: .; v_call: TRBV19; d_call: TRBD1; j_call: TRBJ2-3; cdr3_nt: TGTGCCACGGGACAGAAGCTCCCAGATACGCAGTATTTT; cdr3_aa: CATGQKLPDTQYF
clone_size: many; v_call: TRBV27; d_call: .; j_call: TRBJ2-1; cdr3_nt: TGTGCCAGCACCAAGACACCACCGAGCTCCTACAATGAGCAGTTCTTC; cdr3_aa: CASTKTPPSSYNEQFF
clone_size: many; v_call: TRBV28; d_call: .; j_call: TRBJ2-3; cdr3_nt: TGTGCCAGCAGTAAGCTAGTGGGCACTACAGATACGCAGTATTTT; cdr3_aa: CASSKLVGTTDTQYF
clone_size: many; v_call: TRBV3-1; d_call: TRBD2; j_call: TRBJ2-3; cdr3_nt: TGTGCCAGCAGCCGCACAACTAGCGGAAGCACAGATACGCAGTATTTT; cdr3_aa: CASSRTTSGSTDTQYF
clone_size: .; v_call: TRBV12-3/TRBV12-4; d_call: TRBD2; j_call: TRBJ2-3; cdr3_nt: TGTGCCAGCAGTCCCGGGACTCCGGGACTAGCGGGAGGGCCAGATACGCAGTATTTT; cdr3_aa: CASSPGTPGLAGGPDTQYF
clone_size: many; v_call: TRBV7-2; d_call: .; j_call: TRBJ2-7; cdr3_nt: TGTGCCAGCAGCGTACGGAGGAACTACGAGCAGTACTTC; cdr3_aa: CASSVRRNYEQYF
clone_size: many; v_call: TRBV2; d_call: .; j_call: TRBJ2-7; cdr3_nt: TGTGCCAGCAGTGAACAGGGCTACGAGCAGTACTTC; cdr3_aa: CASSEQGYEQYF
clone_size: many; v_call: TRBV28; d_call: .; j_call: TRBJ2-7; cdr3_nt: TGTGCCAGCAGTCCATACCGGGGAGGAAAAGTCTACGAGCAGTACTTC; cdr3_aa: CASSPYRGGKVYEQYF
clone_size: few; v_call: TRBV7-9; d_call: .; j_call: TRBJ2-7; cdr3_nt: TGTGCCAGCAGCTATAGCTGGGAGCAGTACTTC; cdr3_aa: CASSYSWEQYF
clone_size: many; v_call: TRBV2; d_call: .; j_call: TRBJ2-1; cdr3_nt: TGTGCCAGCAGTAGTGGAAACAATGAGCAGTTCTTC; cdr3_aa: CASSSGNNEQFF
clone_size: few; v_call: TRBV25-1; d_call: .; j_call: TRBJ2-7; cdr3_nt: TGTGCCAGCAGGGGGGCTGGCAAGGCCCGCGAGCAGTACTTC; cdr3_aa: CASRGAGKAREQYF
clone_size: many; v_call: TRBV11-2; d_call: .; j_call: TRBJ2-1; cdr3_nt: TGTGCCAGCAGCCCTCACCCGGGCGGGTCCTACAATGAGCAGTTCTTC; cdr3_aa: CASSPHPGGSYNEQFF
clone_size: many; v_call: TRBV2; d_call: TRBD2; j_call: TRBJ2-5; cdr3_nt: TGTGCCGTTAGAAAAGGACTAGCGGGAGGGAGAATCCAAGAGACCCAGTACTTC; cdr3_aa: CAVRKGLAGGRIQETQYF
clone_size: .; v_call: TRBV6-1; d_call: TRBD1; j_call: TRBJ2-5; cdr3_nt: TGTGCCAGCAAGTCCGGGACAGGGGTAGAGACCCAGTACTTC; cdr3_aa: CASKSGTGVETQYF
clone_size: once; v_call: TRBV11-2; d_call: TRBD2; j_call: TRBJ2-3; cdr3_nt: TGTGCCAGCAGCTCCTCGGGACTAGCGGCCCCTGAGGCAGATACGCAGTATTTT; cdr3_aa: CASSSSGLAAPEADTQYF
clone_size: many; v_call: TRBV28; d_call: TRBD2; j_call: TRBJ2-7; cdr3_nt: TGTGCCAGCAGGGTCCCGGGTAGCGGGAGCTCCTACGAGCAGTACTTC; cdr3_aa: CASRVPGSGSSYEQYF
clone_size: many; v_call: TRBV12-3/TRBV12-4; d_call: TRBD2; j_call: TRBJ2-7; cdr3_nt: TGTGCCAGCAGAGACTCCCGGGGGGTCTACGAGCAGTACTTC; cdr3_aa: CASRDSRGVYEQYF
clone_size: .; v_call: TRBV6-1; d_call: .; j_call: TRBJ1-3; cdr3_nt: TGTGCCAGCAGTGAACTAGGGCGGGGAAACACCATATATTTT; cdr3_aa: CASSELGRGNTIYF
clone_size: many; v_call: TRBV28; d_call: TRBD2; j_call: TRBJ2-5; cdr3_nt: TGTGCCAGCAGTTCCGGTCTAGCGGGAAAGAAGGAGACCCAGTACTTC; cdr3_aa: CASSSGLAGKKETQYF
clone_size: many; v_call: TRBV7-3; d_call: .; j_call: TRBJ2-1; cdr3_nt: TGTGCCAGCAGCCCGAACCGGTACAATGAGCAGTTCTTC; cdr3_aa: CASSPNRYNEQFF
clone_size: .; v_call: TRBV28; d_call: .; j_call: TRBJ2-1; cdr3_nt: TGTGCCAGCAGATCCGACGCGTCCTACAATGAGCAGTTCTTC; cdr3_aa: CASRSDASYNEQFF
clone_size: .; v_call: TRBV27; d_call: .; j_call: TRBJ1-6; cdr3_nt: TGTGCCAGCAGTCCCACCCGGGGGGGGGTGAGTTCACCCCTCCACTTT; cdr3_aa: CASSPTRGGVSSPLHF
clone_size: .; v_call: TRBV6-1; d_call: .; j_call: TRBJ1-2; cdr3_nt: TGTGCCAGCACCCGGATAGACAGTCGATTCGAGTTCACCTTC; cdr3_aa: CASTRIDSRFEFTF
clone_size: few; v_call: TRBV20-1; d_call: TRBD1; j_call: TRBJ2-3; cdr3_nt: TGCAGTGCTAGAGACCCAGGACAGGGAAGCACAGATACGCAGTATTTT; cdr3_aa: CSARDPGQGSTDTQYF
clone_size: many; v_call: TRBV6-1; d_call: .; j_call: TRBJ2-3; cdr3_nt: TGTGCCAGCCAACTTAGGACAGTCCTCGTCGCAGATACGCAGTATTTT; cdr3_aa: CASQLRTVLVADTQYF
clone_size: .; v_call: TRBV2; d_call: TRBD1; j_call: TRBJ1-2; cdr3_nt: TGTGCCAGCAGTGAGACAGGGGTTGGCTACACCTTC; cdr3_aa: CASSETGVGYTF
clone_size: .; v_call: TRBV19; d_call: .; j_call: TRBJ2-2; cdr3_nt: TGTGCCAGTACTGAGTCTCATAAAACCGGGGAGCTGCTTTTT; cdr3_aa: CASTESHKTGELLF
clone_size: .; v_call: TRBV10-3; d_call: .; j_call: TRBJ2-7; cdr3_nt: TGTGCCATCAGTGAGTCGCGGGGTTACGAGCAGTACTTC; cdr3_aa: CAISESRGYEQYF
clone_size: many; v_call: TRBV7-8; d_call: TRBD2; j_call: TRBJ2-1; cdr3_nt: TGTGCCAGCAGTAAGGCGGCGAGCGGGAGGGCGGATGAGCAGTTCTTC; cdr3_aa: CASSKAASGRADEQFF
clone_size: .; v_call: TRBV20-1; d_call: TRBD1; j_call: TRBJ2-5; cdr3_nt: TGCAGTGCTGGGACAGGGGGGGGAGAGACCCAGTACTTC; cdr3_aa: CSAGTGGGETQYF
clone_size: few; v_call: TRBV5-1; d_call: .; j_call: TRBJ2-2; cdr3_nt: TGCGCCAGCAGCTTGGACAGGGCCCCCGGGGAGCTGTTTTTT; cdr3_aa: CASSLDRAPGELFF
clone_size: few; v_call: TRBV6-2/TRBV6-3; d_call: TRBD2; j_call: TRBJ2-5; cdr3_nt: TGTGCCAGCAGTTACCCCCAAGCGGGAGCAGAGACCCAGTACTTC; cdr3_aa: CASSYPQAGAETQYF
clone_size: many; v_call: TRBV3-1; d_call: .; j_call: TRBJ2-1; cdr3_nt: TGTGCCAGCAGCCTGAGGTACCAGTCCTACAATGAGCAGTTCTTC; cdr3_aa: CASSLRYQSYNEQFF
clone_size: many; v_call: TRBV19; d_call: TRBD2; j_call: TRBJ2-7; cdr3_nt: TGTGCCAGCAGACTTCTAGCGGGAGCTCGGGAGCAGTACTTC; cdr3_aa: CASRLLAGAREQYF
clone_size: .; v_call: TRBV10-3; d_call: .; j_call: TRBJ1-1; cdr3_nt: TGTGCCATCAGTGGGCTGACAGGAGAAGCTTTCTTT; cdr3_aa: CAISGLTGEAFF
clone_size: few; v_call: TRBV5-1; d_call: .; j_call: TRBJ2-7; cdr3_nt: TGCGCCAGCAGCCCCCCATGGTCAGGGGATTCCTACGAGCAGTACTTC; cdr3_aa: CASSPPWSGDSYEQYF
clone_size: .; v_call: TRBV24-1; d_call: .; j_call: TRBJ2-7; cdr3_nt: TGTGCCACCAGTGAGGGGGGGCCGACCTACGAGCAGTACTTC; cdr3_aa: CATSEGGPTYEQYF
clone_size: many; v_call: TRBV30; d_call: .; j_call: TRBJ1-2; cdr3_nt: TGTGCCTGGAGTGTACCTGGACATAAGGAAGGCTACACCTTC; cdr3_aa: CAWSVPGHKEGYTF
clone_size: many; v_call: TRBV30; d_call: .; j_call: TRBJ2-2; cdr3_nt: TGTGCCTGGAGGGAAGGGGGGATCACCGGGGAGCTGTTTTTT; cdr3_aa: CAWREGGITGELFF
clone_size: .; v_call: TRBV6-2/TRBV6-3; d_call: .; j_call: TRBJ2-1; cdr3_nt: TGTGCCAGCAGTCCAGGGGAGCGGGGCCCCTACAATGAGCAGTTCTTC; cdr3_aa: CASSPGERGPYNEQFF
clone_size: .; v_call: TRBV30; d_call: .; j_call: TRBJ2-5; cdr3_nt: TGTGCCTGGACCGCCTGGGGAGAGACCCAGTACTTC; cdr3_aa: CAWTAWGETQYF
clone_size: few; v_call: TRBV28; d_call: TRBD2; j_call: TRBJ2-5; cdr3_nt: TGTGCCAGCAGTTTAACCGGGACTAGCGGGACGTTCAGAGAGACCCAGTACTTC; cdr3_aa: CASSLTGTSGTFRETQYF
clone_size: .; v_call: TRBV20-1; d_call: TRBD2; j_call: TRBJ2-1; cdr3_nt: TGCAGTGCTAGAGTGGCGGGAGGGGTGAATGAGCAGTTCTTC; cdr3_aa: CSARVAGGVNEQFF
clone_size: few; v_call: TRBV20-1; d_call: TRBD1; j_call: TRBJ1-6; cdr3_nt: TGCAGTGCTAGACAGGGGGAGAATTCACCCCTCCACTTT; cdr3_aa: CSARQGENSPLHF
clone_size: .; v_call: TRBV6-6; d_call: TRBD1; j_call: TRBJ2-1; cdr3_nt: TGTGCCAGCAGTTACTCGACGCCGGGACAGGGGGGGCCGGAGCAGTTCTTC; cdr3_aa: CASSYSTPGQGGPEQFF
clone_size: few; v_call: TRBV7-9; d_call: .; j_call: TRBJ1-6; cdr3_nt: TGTGCCAGCAGCCCGAGCGGGGGCGCTAATTCACCCCTCCACTTT; cdr3_aa: CASSPSGGANSPLHF
clone_size: few; v_call: TRBV12-3/TRBV12-4; d_call: .; j_call: TRBJ2-1; cdr3_nt: TGTGCCAGTAAGAGGGACACCTTATACAATGAGCAGTTCTTC; cdr3_aa: CASKRDTLYNEQFF
clone_size: many; v_call: TRBV2; d_call: .; j_call: TRBJ2-7; cdr3_nt: TGTGCCAGCAGTGAACCTAGTACCTCCTACGAGCAGTACTTC; cdr3_aa: CASSEPSTSYEQYF
clone_size: once; v_call: TRBV28; d_call: .; j_call: TRBJ2-7; cdr3_nt: TGTGCCAACAGTCTCTCGGACGGGAGCTCCGAGCAGTACTTC; cdr3_aa: CANSLSDGSSEQYF